This T cell receptor beta chain derives from a study of T-cell reconstitution after alpha-beta-depleted transplantation in children (dated by TCRdb to about 2016). Some background on the complete study: Using TCR repertoire profiling, the study followed T-cell immune reconstitution in a quantitative way in children after TCRalphabeta/CD19-depleted allogeneic hematopoietic cell transplantation. What the authors observed across the whole study: Over subsequent months, a decline in hyperexpanded clone frequencies was noted, and after one year, T-cell counts and TCRbeta diversity were mostly ascribed to newly produced T cells. Apparently early alphabetaT-cell count recovery about two months after transplant reportedly relied on only several hundred rapidly expanded clones derived from non-depleted graft cells. In some patients, high TCRbeta diversity at day 60 was attributed to recipient T cells and intrathymic progenitors that had survived conditioning.

What this sample's treatment or condition label stands for: allogeneic hematopoietic cell transplantation with graft depleted of TCRalphabeta T cells and CD19 B cells. Transplant recipients were children who received TCRalphabeta/CD19-depleted allogeneic hematopoietic cell grafts. The germline V gene yields SGDLS for CDR1 and YYNGEE for CDR2. The CDR3 runs 13 residues from the cysteine to the phenylalanine. This entry keeps only the CDR3 DNA: 39 bases, framed from base 1. Trimming costs V 4 bases and J 5 bases, and their ends lie 9 bases apart. This clonotype was seen only a few times. Which antigen it targets is not known. No much larger clone exists at a distance of one base, and base qualities are not known. Library prep was done by PCR. Sequencing relied on an Illumina HiSeq 2500. TCR libraries were prepared with molecular barcoding, using unique molecular identifiers to normalize TCRbeta repertoire quantification. TCRdb's own reprocessing of the public reads used fastp at Q25 and MiXCR and kept productive beta chains. Identical CDR3 protein sequences are pooled into one entry, listed with their most common genes and DNA. The sample has approximately 300,000 distinct CDR3 sequences on record, 10% of them singletons. Of the sample, roughly 7.1% is held by the ten largest clones.

Recombination linked TRBV9 to TRBJ2-2; 5 matching bases give a weak D call of TRBD2. This specimen consisted of PBMCs, obtained before TCRalphabeta/CD19-depleted stem cell transplant. The sequence was obtained from a boy under two years old with acute myeloid leukemia, due to receive a stem cell transplant. The CDR3 in this case is CASSPGETGELFF. The nucleotide sequence is TGTGCCAGCAGCCCCGGGGAGACCGGGGAGCTGTTTTTT.